The following is a T cell receptor beta chain sequence with its context. The antigen remains undetermined. Through a sample-barcoded 5' primer and a J-beta primer mix, a second PCR was run for roughly 6 to 11 cycles. TCRdb fed the 5' RACE reads into MiXCR, producing one record per CDR3 protein. This sample has 850,000 to 1,000,000 distinct CDR3 sequences, with around 48% found just once. This sample is drawn from a study of blood T cells in healthy people across ages. Regarding the study as a whole: Naive T cell percentage by flow cytometry tracked strongly with beta diversity. Nothing was known about donor CMV status, and this possibly confounded expanded clonotype changes.

The germline V gene encodes CDR1 DFQATT and CDR2 SNEGSKA (reference sequence). The CDR3 has 15 amino acids. V was clipped by 3 bases and J by 8 bases; unmatched bases: 10. The sample taken for sequencing was blood. The TCR sequence derives from a man younger than 45 in good health. V gene TRBV20-1 combines with J gene TRBJ1-6, with TRBD1 identical over 7 bases. In DNA, the CDR3 is TGCAGTGCTAGCATTCAAGCAGGGGGTCATTCACCCCTCCACTTT. Its translation: CSASIQAGGHSPLHF.